The rows below give T cell receptor beta chains drawn from one sample of a study of cytomegalovirus exposure and HLA in healthy donors. The repertoire was sequenced with immunoSEQ multiplex PCR; TCRdb's copy has only in-frame clones and lacks some. The table lists about 110,000 clones, about nine tenths of them singletons. The specimen was PBMCs. These receptors all come from a woman under 30 in good health and CMV-seropositive. Each CDR3 is given with its conserved first and last residue. The order of the fields is clone size, D gene, V gene, J gene, CDR3 DNA, CDR3 protein. A D gene is named only where the DNA matches it firmly. A clone size is listed for some rows: how often the clone was seen (once, few, many), or a class if it is expanded.

clone_size: once
d_call: NA
v_call: TRBV4-1
j_call: TRBJ1-4
cdr3_nt: TGCGCCAGCAGCCAAACCCCGTGGACATCAAATGAAAAACTGTTTTTT
cdr3_aa: CASSQTPWTSNEKLFF

clone_size: NA
d_call: TRBD1
v_call: TRBV10-3
j_call: TRBJ1-6
cdr3_nt: TGTGCCATCAGTGAGTCGGGGACAGGGGGGTTTTCACCCCTCCACTTT
cdr3_aa: CAISESGTGGFSPLHF

clone_size: NA
d_call: TRBD1
v_call: TRBV19
j_call: TRBJ1-2
cdr3_nt: TGTGCCAGTAGTCCGACAGGGGACTATGGCTACACCTTC
cdr3_aa: CASSPTGDYGYTF

clone_size: few
d_call: NA
v_call: TRBV9
j_call: TRBJ1-1
cdr3_nt: TGTGCCAGCAGCGTGGACAGGAACACTGAAGCTTTCTTT
cdr3_aa: CASSVDRNTEAFF

clone_size: NA
d_call: NA
v_call: TRBV5-4
j_call: TRBJ1-4
cdr3_nt: TGTGCCAGCAGCCCCAGGGGTCCTAATGAAAAACTGTTTTTT
cdr3_aa: CASSPRGPNEKLFF

clone_size: NA
d_call: NA
v_call: TRBV27
j_call: TRBJ2-5
cdr3_nt: TGTGCCAGCATTGACGGGGGGCGGAAGACCCAGTACTTC
cdr3_aa: CASIDGGRKTQYF

clone_size: NA
d_call: NA
v_call: TRBV2
j_call: TRBJ2-2
cdr3_nt: TGTGCCAGCAGTGACTCCGGACAGCCGAACACCGGGGAGCTGTTTTTT
cdr3_aa: CASSDSGQPNTGELFF

clone_size: NA
d_call: TRBD2
v_call: TRBV13
j_call: TRBJ2-3
cdr3_nt: TGTGCCAGCAGCGACCCTAGCGGGTACACAGATACGCAGTATTTT
cdr3_aa: CASSDPSGYTDTQYF

clone_size: NA
d_call: TRBD1
v_call: TRBV10-3
j_call: TRBJ2-5
cdr3_nt: TGTGCCATCAGTGAGTCTGAGGGACAGGGGACGGAGACCCAGTACTTC
cdr3_aa: CAISESEGQGTETQYF

clone_size: NA
d_call: NA
v_call: TRBV15
j_call: TRBJ2-7
cdr3_nt: TGTGCCACCAGCGCCCGGACGGAGGGTTTCTACGAGCAGTACTTC
cdr3_aa: CATSARTEGFYEQYF

clone_size: NA
d_call: NA
v_call: TRBV10-2
j_call: TRBJ2-7
cdr3_nt: TGCGCCAGCTCAGGGGATACCTACGAGCAGTACTTC
cdr3_aa: CASSGDTYEQYF

clone_size: NA
d_call: NA
v_call: TRBV7-9
j_call: TRBJ2-7
cdr3_nt: TGTGCCAGCAGCTTAGCGCGGCAGGGCCACGAGCAGTACTTC
cdr3_aa: CASSLARQGHEQYF

clone_size: NA
d_call: TRBD1
v_call: TRBV27
j_call: TRBJ1-2
cdr3_nt: TGTGCCAGCAGTTTACGGCCGGACAGGGGACATGGCTACACCTTC
cdr3_aa: CASSLRPDRGHGYTF

clone_size: NA
d_call: TRBD1
v_call: TRBV25-1
j_call: TRBJ2-1
cdr3_nt: TGTGCCAGCAGTGCCTCCCGACAGGGTGATGAGCAGTTCTTC
cdr3_aa: CASSASRQGDEQFF

clone_size: once
d_call: NA
v_call: TRBV7-6
j_call: TRBJ1-2
cdr3_nt: TGTGCCAGCAGCTCATTAGTAGATCCCAGAGGGGGGGCTGTGAGCTATGGCTACACCTTC
cdr3_aa: CASSSLVDPRGGAVSYGYTF

clone_size: NA
d_call: NA
v_call: TRBV7-8
j_call: TRBJ2-7
cdr3_nt: TGTGCCAGCAGCTTCGGGTACAGGGACGCCTACGAGCAGTACTTC
cdr3_aa: CASSFGYRDAYEQYF

clone_size: NA
d_call: TRBD1
v_call: TRBV6-1
j_call: TRBJ2-3
cdr3_nt: TGTGCCAGCAGTGAAGGAGGAGACAGGGGGGCAGATACGCAGTATTTT
cdr3_aa: CASSEGGDRGADTQYF

clone_size: NA
d_call: NA
v_call: TRBV4-3
j_call: TRBJ1-2
cdr3_nt: TGCGCCAGCAGCCAAGTTTCGCGCTATGGCTACACCTTC
cdr3_aa: CASSQVSRYGYTF

clone_size: NA
d_call: TRBD1
v_call: TRBV2
j_call: TRBJ1-1
cdr3_nt: TGTGCCAGCAGACAGGGGGCGGGGAACACTGAAGCTTTCTTT
cdr3_aa: CASRQGAGNTEAFF

clone_size: once
d_call: TRBD1
v_call: TRBV27
j_call: TRBJ1-1
cdr3_nt: TGTGCCAGCAGTCCTAGGACAGGGTGGAACACTGAAGCTTTCTTT
cdr3_aa: CASSPRTGWNTEAFF

clone_size: NA
d_call: NA
v_call: TRBV4-2
j_call: TRBJ1-5
cdr3_nt: TGTGCCAGCAGCCAAGACGGTTATCAACAGCCCCAGCATTTT
cdr3_aa: CASSQDGYQQPQHF

clone_size: NA
d_call: NA
v_call: TRBV4-1
j_call: TRBJ2-3
cdr3_nt: TGCGCCAGCAGCCAAGATGAAGTCGGGTGGCAGGGAACAGATACGCAGTATTTT
cdr3_aa: CASSQDEVGWQGTDTQYF

clone_size: NA
d_call: TRBD1
v_call: TRBV10-1
j_call: TRBJ2-3
cdr3_nt: TGCGCTTTAAGGGGGCCCGCAGATACGCAGTATTTT
cdr3_aa: CALRGPADTQYF

clone_size: few
d_call: NA
v_call: TRBV4-1
j_call: TRBJ1-2
cdr3_nt: TGCGCCAGCAGCCAACCTATATACCGGGAACCCGGCTACACCTTC
cdr3_aa: CASSQPIYREPGYTF

clone_size: NA
d_call: NA
v_call: TRBV20-1
j_call: TRBJ2-1
cdr3_nt: TGCAGTGCCTCGTATGAGCAGTTCTTC
cdr3_aa: CSASYEQFF

clone_size: NA
d_call: TRBD1
v_call: TRBV28
j_call: TRBJ1-2
cdr3_nt: TGTGCCAGCAGTTTTGCAGGGGGTTACTATGGCTACACCTTC
cdr3_aa: CASSFAGGYYGYTF

clone_size: NA
d_call: NA
v_call: TRBV10-1
j_call: TRBJ2-7
cdr3_nt: TGCGCCAGCAGTGATACCGGGGTCGGGGAGCAGTACTTC
cdr3_aa: CASSDTGVGEQYF

clone_size: NA
d_call: TRBD2
v_call: TRBV19
j_call: TRBJ2-2
cdr3_nt: TGTGCCAGTAGTCCTCTAGCGGGCCCGGGTGGGGAGCTGTTTTTT
cdr3_aa: CASSPLAGPGGELFF

clone_size: NA
d_call: NA
v_call: TRBV7-2
j_call: TRBJ1-1
cdr3_nt: TGTGCCAGCAGCTTGAGGGGAGGGAGCACTGAAGCTTTCTTT
cdr3_aa: CASSLRGGSTEAFF